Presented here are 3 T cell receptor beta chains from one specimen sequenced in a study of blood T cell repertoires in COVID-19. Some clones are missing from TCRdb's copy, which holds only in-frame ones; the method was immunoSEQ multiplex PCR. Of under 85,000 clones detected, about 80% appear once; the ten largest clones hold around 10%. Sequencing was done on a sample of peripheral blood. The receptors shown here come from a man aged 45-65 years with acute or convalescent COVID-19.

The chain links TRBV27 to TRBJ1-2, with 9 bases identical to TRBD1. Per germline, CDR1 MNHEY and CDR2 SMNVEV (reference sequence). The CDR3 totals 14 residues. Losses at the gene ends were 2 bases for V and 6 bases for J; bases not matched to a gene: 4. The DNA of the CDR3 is TGTGCCAGCAGTTTAGGTCGACAGGGGGATGGCTACACCTTC. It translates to CASSLGRQGDGYTF.

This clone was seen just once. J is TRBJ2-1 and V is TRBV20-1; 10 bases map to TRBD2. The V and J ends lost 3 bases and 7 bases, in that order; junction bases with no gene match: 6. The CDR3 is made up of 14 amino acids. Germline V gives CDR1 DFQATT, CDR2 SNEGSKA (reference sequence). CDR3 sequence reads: CSASGLAGANEQFF. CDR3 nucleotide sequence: TGCAGTGCTAGTGGCCTAGCGGGGGCAAATGAGCAGTTCTTC.

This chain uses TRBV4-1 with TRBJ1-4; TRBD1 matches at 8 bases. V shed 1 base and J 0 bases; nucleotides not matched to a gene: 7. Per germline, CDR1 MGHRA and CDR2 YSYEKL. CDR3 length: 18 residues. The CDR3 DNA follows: TGCGCCAGCAGCCAAGGAGCAGGGGGCGCGTCAACTAATGAAAAACTGTTTTTT. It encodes CASSQGAGGASTNEKLFF.